The entry below describes one T cell receptor (beta chain). The antigen is not known. These data belong to a study of cytomegalovirus exposure and HLA in healthy donors. Points from the study as a whole: CMV antigen specificity of a few CMV-associated chains was confirmed in vitro. A later look showed TCR association rates differing by HLA locus, highest for DRB1 and lowest for HLA-C. Later analysis suggested most CMV-associated TCR beta chains were HLA-restricted. Links to common viral pathogens appeared, in a later analysis, for several of the most significant clusters.

The PCR made use of 60 Vbeta and 13 Jbeta primers. TCRdb's table, derived via immunoSEQ multiplex PCR, lists solely in-frame clones and lacks some. This table holds 150,000 or so clones, approximately 81% found once. The CDR3 extends over 14 amino acids. Looked up from germline, CDR1 is ENHRY and CDR2 is SYGVKD. V dropped 6 bases and J dropped 0 bases, with 11 bases sitting between them. The sequence derives from a young man in good health and CMV-seropositive. The specimen was PBMCs. The chain combines TRBV10-3 with TRBJ1-2; D might be TRBD1 (5 bases). CDR3 in amino acids: CAIRQDYSNYGYTF. The CDR3 DNA is TGTGCCATCAGACAGGATTATTCTAACTATGGCTACACCTTC.